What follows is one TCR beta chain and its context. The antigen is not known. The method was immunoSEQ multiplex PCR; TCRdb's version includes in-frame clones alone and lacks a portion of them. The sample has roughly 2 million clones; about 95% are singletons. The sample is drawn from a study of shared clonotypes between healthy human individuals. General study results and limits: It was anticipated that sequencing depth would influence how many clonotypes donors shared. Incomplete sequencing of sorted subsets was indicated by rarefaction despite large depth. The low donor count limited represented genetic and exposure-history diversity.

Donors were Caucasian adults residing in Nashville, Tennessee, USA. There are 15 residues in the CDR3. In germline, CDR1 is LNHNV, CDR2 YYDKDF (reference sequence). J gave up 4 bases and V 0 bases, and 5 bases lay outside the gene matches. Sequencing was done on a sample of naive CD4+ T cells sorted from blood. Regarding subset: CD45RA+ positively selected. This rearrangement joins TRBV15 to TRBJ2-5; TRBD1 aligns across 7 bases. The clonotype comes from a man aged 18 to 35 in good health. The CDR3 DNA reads TGTGCCACCAGCAGAGACAACAGGGGAGTAGAGACCCAGTACTTC. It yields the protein CATSRDNRGVETQYF.